The clone carrying this T cell receptor (beta chain) was seen just once. Antigen: not known. The data are from a study of cytomegalovirus exposure and HLA in healthy donors. In the PCR, 60 Vbeta and 13 Jbeta primers were used. TCRdb keeps only in-frame clones here, not all; method: immunoSEQ multiplex PCR. The repertoire holds 65,000 to 70,000 clones, with roughly four fifths as singletons. Study results and limitations: Later analysis associated a missense DCLRE1C variant with TCR beta V- and J-gene trimming. Among donors in an Asian-associated ancestry cluster, a later analysis reportedly found fewer N-insertions than the approximately 700-donor mean.

This TCR was sampled from a woman between 25 and 40 years old in good health and CMV-seropositive. Material: PBMCs.

The CDR3 sequence is CASSQDRLGPDTQYF. The CDR3 nucleotides are TGCGCCAGCAGCCAAGATCGGCTAGGTCCAGATACGCAGTATTTT. The J gene is TRBJ2-3, the V gene TRBV4-3; D unresolved. V lost 0 bases and J 4 bases, leaving 11 bases between the germline ends. Germline values: CDR1 LGHNA, CDR2 YSLEER. CDR3 length: 15 amino acids.